The text below deals with one TCR beta chain. Profiled with immunoSEQ multiplex PCR; TCRdb holds only in-frame clones, not every one. The repertoire holds about 25,000 clones, with roughly 90% as singletons. This record comes from a study of lymphopenia after photon versus proton radiotherapy. Sample: peripheral blood, taken from a patient treated with photon-based radiotherapy. This clonotype was obtained from a man in his forties or fifties with gastric cancer.

CDR3 sequence reads: CASAVDYNSPLHF. CDR3 DNA: TGTGCCAGCGCTGTAGACTATAATTCACCCCTCCACTTT. The genes are TRBV6-5 and TRBJ1-6; D is uncertain. Per germline, CDR1 MNHEY and CDR2 SVGAGI. This CDR3 region has 13 residues. With 8 bases removed from V and 3 bases from J, the gap between germline ends came to 8 bases.